This paragraph covers one T cell receptor beta chain sequence. In its sample, this clone was seen a few times. Its antigen is unknown. Base qualities are not at hand, and no much larger clone is one base apart. The data originate from a study of cytomegalovirus exposure and HLA in healthy donors (dated by TCRdb to the late 2010s). In terms of the full investigation: In an earlier analysis of around 540 of the donors, 276 Gb of sequence data and some 100 million unique TCR beta sequences from about 179 million T cells were reported. Roughly 300 gigabases of sequencing data and around 90 million unique TCR sequences made up an early release that covered under 750 HLA-typed donors. Of the 350 to 400 genotyped donors, about 80% fell in the genetic ancestry cluster associated with self-reported Caucasian donors. The aim of the study was to test whether cataloging public T cell receptors could identify signatures of past pathogen exposure. Using immunosequencing, the study profiled T cell repertoires from 550 to 750 subjects and related those repertoires to cytomegalovirus serostatus. In addition to the first cohort of 666 subjects, a separate validation cohort of approximately 120 different subjects was used. To predict cytomegalovirus infection status, the study brought together high-throughput TCR immunosequencing, statistical association of individual TCRs with disease status, and machine learning. In a later analysis, previously published TCR beta repertoires from hundreds of donors were re-analyzed and high-resolution HLA genotyping was added so that TCR occurrence patterns could be studied. Rather than using new phenotypic data, the later analysis identified candidate immune exposures from TCR beta sequences and from how often those sequences occurred across donors. To decide whether each TCR beta V gene segment behaved as functional or pseudogenic, an earlier analysis of 587 of the donors relied on high-throughput TCR beta sequencing. Donor age, sex, ethnicity and CMV serostatus were compiled together with the repertoire data. Genome-wide SNP genotypes for about 65% of the 666 donors were used in a later genetic analysis, which treated that subset as a discovery cohort. Every repertoire in the discovery cohort had been generated on one and the same sequencing platform. HLA typing included class I and class II loci at four-digit resolution. Typing coverage differed by locus: A, B, C, DRB1 and DQB1 were typed in roughly 620-630 donors, DQA1 in 522, DPA1 in 600 to 610, and DPB1 in 472. Roughly 5 DR-DQ haplotypes were handled as single units for association and clustering, since linkage in the cohort was strong. Among approximately 370 genotyped donors of the cohort, an average of about 220,000 unique TCR beta nucleotide sequences was sequenced per donor, of which about 20% were non-productive.

CDR1 and CDR2 are drawn from the germline V gene (reference sequence): SEHNR, FQNEAQ. CDR3 length: 16 amino acids, cysteine to phenylalanine. Only the CDR3 DNA is retained, 48 bases long and in frame from the first base. The V and J ends are trimmed by 4 bases and 2 bases, leaving 16 bases between them. Library preparation used the immunoSEQ multiplex PCR assay. A mixture of 60 forward primers for TCR Vbeta segments and 13 reverse primers for TCR Jbeta segments was used in the multiplex PCR. A multiplex PCR assay on genomic DNA amplified the CDR3 region of rearranged TCR beta genes. On the Illumina HiSeq System, the amplified TCR beta libraries were sequenced as 87-base-pair reads. Regarding the original processing steps: A later analysis tallied 70 million to 100 million unique TCR beta chains across the 550 to 850 repertoires, and about 12 million of those chains were shared by two or more donors. To remove PCR and sequencing errors, raw reads were error-corrected and collapsed into unique sequences using a nearest-neighbor algorithm that merged closely related sequences. Alignment of CDR3 sequences to IMGT reference sequences was used to assign V, D and J gene segments. Each retained sequence needed at least a six-nucleotide match to both a V gene segment and a J gene segment. Rearrangements were called productive when the CDR3 lacked stop codons and stayed in frame with V and J; all others were non-productive. Following IMGT convention, CDR3 was defined as the stretch from the second conserved V-encoded cysteine to the conserved J-encoded phenylalanine. In an earlier analysis of 550 to 650 of the donors, sequences lacking an unambiguous match to a single V gene segment were excluded. In an earlier analysis of 587 of the donors, V segments were called functional above 56.7% productive rearrangements and were called segregating when the between-donor standard deviation exceeded 5%. To diagnose cytomegalovirus status from the catalog of TCR beta chain sequences, a statistical classification framework was built. V and J gene assignment, in a later analysis, came from comparing TCR nucleotide sequences with IMGT/GENE-DB human TR gene sequences. A later analysis assigned CDR3 sequences and most-parsimonious VDJ recombination scenarios with the TCRdist pipeline. In a later analysis, each TCR beta chain was defined by its CDR3 amino acid sequence together with its V-gene family, and reads lacking a unique V-gene family were excluded. To address suspected cross-contamination and a sequencing artifact, a later analysis removed 592 highly shared, low-generation-probability nucleotide sequences. A later analysis calculated a clonal expansion index for each public chain from normalized within-repertoire ranks of inferred template counts. In a later analysis, generation probabilities were computed with a VDJ recombination model fitted to out-of-frame rearrangements, and the resulting probabilities were checked against IGoR. Hypergeometric tests were used in a later analysis to score TCR-TCR, TCR-HLA and TCR-CMV co-occurrence, with a repertoire-size bias correction applied to the TCR pairs. False discovery rates were estimated in a later analysis by permuting HLA or CMV assignments 20 times. In a later analysis, co-occurring TCRs were grouped with DBSCAN, and TCRdist sequence similarity was added when clustering was performed within HLA-allele-positive subsets. For co-occurrence clustering, repertoires with fewer than 30,000 or more than 120,000 public chains were excluded, along with a handful of repertoires with anomalous nucleotide sharing. TCRdb obtained this table from immuneACCESS and retained in-frame rearrangements with V and J assigned. These tables miss some clones; where compared with another copy, unresolved V genes account for less than half of the shortfall, and the remainder is unexplained. For V, J and clone size, that table is used; D and trimming come from the DNA. In all, the sample holds 150,000 to 250,000 clones, and 70% to 85% of those were seen once. Under 4.5% of the sample comes from the top ten.

Paper-wide results and their limitations: Immune exposure information for the cohort was limited to CMV serostatus. Specific HLA alleles were associated with 15,000 to 20,000 TCR beta sequences at a false discovery rate of 0.05 in a later analysis. In vitro tests confirmed that a few of the cytomegalovirus-associated TCR beta chains recognize cytomegalovirus antigens. According to a later genetic analysis, donors in an Asian-associated ancestry cluster had fewer N-insertions in productive TCRs than the approximately 690-donor mean. Correlated functional status among segregating V segments might reflect linkage disequilibrium, but an unknown experimental factor could not be ruled out. A later analysis found that TCR association rates varied across HLA loci, with DRB1 alleles showing the most associated TCRs and HLA-C alleles the fewest. In a later analysis, HLA-associated TCR beta chains were found to be more clonally expanded and to have lower generation probabilities than equally common non-associated chains. The sequencing pipeline was judged likely to have produced a cluster of highly shared sequence variants as a technical artifact. Because HLA typing was unavailable for some donors at each locus, only the typed subset was used in association tests. Broadly in line with IMGT annotations, most TCR beta V segments showed up in productive rearrangements about 90% or about 30% of the time in an earlier analysis of about 500 of the donors. Because counts were too low, roughly 17 rarely observed V segments, including chromosome 9 orphons, were left out of the earlier analysis of a few hundred of the donors. When HLA alleles, especially DR and DQ, strongly co-occurred, attributing TCR associations to individual alleles was difficult. A total of 150 or so TCR beta chains were listed by the study as associated with cytomegalovirus. According to a later analysis, parvovirus B19, influenza, CMV and Epstein-Barr virus appeared linked to several top co-occurrence clusters. The classifier was reported to diagnose cytomegalovirus status with high specificity and sensitivity in both the original and validation cohorts. The authors suggested that the approach could potentially be generalized to other disease states and immunological phenotypes. An association between a missense DCLRE1C variant and V-gene and J-gene trimming of TCR beta chains was found in a later genetic analysis and replicated in an independent cohort. Across donors, most TCR sequences were observed very rarely, whereas some public TCRs were present in many individuals. Because the 87-base-pair reads could not distinguish some IMGT-functional V segments, including TRBV6-2 and TRBV6-3, those segments were excluded. The presence/absence analyses assumed that sequencing depth was roughly uniform across donors, and that assumption may not be true. According to a later analysis, most CMV-associated TCR beta chains appeared to be HLA-restricted, and the HLA associations seemed to be driven largely by CMV exposure. Only TCR beta chains were sequenced in this cohort, and the absence of alpha or paired-chain data limited detectable features. A further reported finding was that TCR beta sequences accurately predicted the HLA-A and HLA-B alleles for most subjects in the first cohort.

The cohort consisted of 666 healthy bone marrow donors. At the time of sampling, all cohort members were nominally healthy, though unrecorded immune exposures were likely present. The donor tested CMV seropositive and was one of the 289 seropositive cohort members. A peripheral blood sample was collected from each donor, and TCR beta sequencing was performed on peripheral blood mononuclear cells. Genomic DNA extraction from the blood cell samples was performed with the Qiagen DNeasy Blood Extraction Kit. Sequencing was done on a sample of PBMCs. The sequence is built from TRBV7-9 and TRBJ2-3; matching of 6 bases hints at TRBD2 as the D gene. The TCR sequence derives from a woman in her 30s in good health and CMV-seropositive. The nucleotide sequence reads as follows: TGTGCCAGCAGCTCGCGGGATAGCGGATACACAGATACGCAGTATTTT. Its protein is CASSSRDSGYTDTQYF.